Shown below are 27 T cell receptor beta chains from a single sample sequenced in a study of identical twins (dated by TCRdb to 2016 to 2018). The library came from 5' RACE. TCRdb lists the instrument as Illumina HiSeq 2000. The raw public data were reprocessed by TCRdb itself: fastp quality trimming at Q25, MiXCR clonotype calling, in-frame beta chains only. Every entry covers one CDR3 protein and lists the most common genes and DNA from its rows. The sample table contains 600,000 to 700,000 distinct CDR3 sequences; only one count was recorded for about 20% of them. The top ten constitute roughly 4.3% of the sample. These data were also filed under a second study, of T cells expressing NK-cell markers.

Sequencing was performed on PBMCs. The receptors originated from a woman younger than 35 in good health.

This chain joins TRBV7-9 and TRBJ2-7; D is undetermined. The length of the CDR3 is 12 residues. Germline V CDR1 and CDR2: SEHNR, FQNEAQ (reference sequence). V lost 2 bases and J lost 3, with 5 bases in between. The CDR3 DNA follows: TGTGCCAGCAGCTTACACCACTACGAGCAGTACTTC. Amino acids: CASSLHHYEQYF.

The chain links TRBV5-1 to TRBJ2-3; 8 bases map to TRBD1. Germline V gene data show CDR1 as SGHRS and CDR2 as YFSETQ. The CDR3 loop spans 14 amino acids. V lost 4 bases, J lost 3 bases, and 4 bases stayed unmatched. CDR3 protein: CASSQGARTDTQYF. CDR3 sequence (DNA): TGCGCCAGCAGCCAGGGGGCTAGGACAGATACGCAGTATTTT.

In its sample, this clonotype was seen a few times. The rearrangement joins TRBV5-8 to TRBJ2-4, with 7 bases matching TRBD1. V trimming: 4 bases; J trimming: 8 bases; junction bases outside the gene matches: 15. The CDR3 runs to 16 residues. Germline V CDR1 and CDR2: SGHTS, YDEGEE. As DNA, the CDR3 is TGTGCCAGCAGCCTAGGGACAGCTCCCGATGGGGACATTCAGTACTTC. Protein sequence: CASSLGTAPDGDIQYF.

The chain is built from TRBV20-1 and TRBJ2-1; D gene ambiguous. The germline CDR1 and CDR2 sequences are DFQATT and SNEGSKA (reference sequence). V was pared by 5 bases and J by 0 bases, with 8 bases between. The CDR3 loop spans 13 amino acids. The CDR3 spells CSAPASSYNEQFF. The CDR3 DNA sequence: TGCAGTGCTCCGGCCAGCTCCTACAATGAGCAGTTCTTC.

The table lists this clonotype with a few counts. The V gene is TRBV5-1, the J gene TRBJ2-5; 9 bases are a match to TRBD2. Germline assignment: CDR1 SGHRS and CDR2 YFSETQ. Trimming removed 2 bases from V and 5 bases from J; junction bases left unmatched: 7. This CDR3 region has 15 residues. The CDR3, as DNA: TGCGCCAGCAGCTTCTCGCCTAGCGGGGTTGAGACCCAGTACTTC. Its translation: CASSFSPSGVETQYF.

The chain carries TRBV5-1 and TRBJ2-7; D unclear. Germline CDR1 and CDR2: SGHRS and YFSETQ. The CDR3 runs 14 residues. V was clipped by 0 bases and J by 7 bases, with 14 bases between them. The CDR3 DNA sequence: TGCGCCAGCAGCTTGGTACCGACCCGTGGGGAGCAGTACTTC. Translation: CASSLVPTRGEQYF.

This chain connects TRBV5-1 to TRBJ1-2; D unclear. This CDR3 has 15 residues. Germline CDR1 is SGHRS and CDR2 is YFSETQ. Trimming took 1 base from V and 7 from J, leaving 17 bases between them. Written as DNA, the CDR3 is TGCGCCAGCAGCTTGACGGAATCAAGGTTAAGTGGCTACACCTTC. Translating gives CASSLTESRLSGYTF. The whole variable domain, remainder taken from reference TRBV5-1 and TRBJ1-2, is KAGVTQTPRYLIKTRGQQVTLSCSPISGHRSVSWYQQTPGQGLQFLFEYFSETQRNKGNFPGRFSGRQFSNSRSEMNVSTLELGDSALYLCASSLTESRLSGYTFGSGTRLTVV.

This clonotype was found a few times. The V and J genes are TRBV7-9 and TRBJ2-1, with 9 nucleotides matching TRBD2. CDR1 is SEHNR, CDR2 FQNEAQ, per germline (reference sequence). This CDR3 has 15 amino acids. After removal of 8 bases from V and 4 bases from J, the junction contained 9 bases not matched to a gene. The chain's CDR3 is CASALTSGPYNEQFF. CDR3 DNA sequence: TGTGCCAGCGCCCTCACTAGCGGGCCTTACAATGAGCAGTTCTTC.

This clonotype appeared many times. The rearrangement joins TRBV3-1 to TRBJ2-1; D uncertain. The V end lost 7 bases, the J end lost 5 bases, and 12 bases lay between the germline ends. Germline V gives CDR1 LGHDT, CDR2 YNNKEL (reference sequence). The CDR3 length is 13 residues. For the CDR3, the DNA is TGTGCCAGCACCCTAAATTACAACAATGAGCAGTTCTTC. Amino acids: CASTLNYNNEQFF.

This clonotype occurred a few times. The chain couples TRBV27 to TRBJ2-1; TRBD2 aligns across 10 bases. Germline lookup yields CDR1 MNHEY and CDR2 SMNVEV (reference sequence). The CDR3 extends over 15 amino acids. The junction had 12 bases not matched to a gene; V was cut back by 7 bases and J by 9 bases. The CDR3 loop is CASMKLAGPKSEQFF. The CDR3 DNA reads as TGTGCCAGCATGAAACTAGCGGGACCCAAAAGTGAGCAGTTCTTC.

The CDR3 region has the DNA TGCACCTTAGGTCCGCAGGGGGCCTCCAGCGGCTACACCTTC. Translation: CTLGPQGASSGYTF. The J gene is TRBJ1-2, the V gene TRBV20-1, with 8 bases aligning to TRBD1. The CDR3 is made up of 14 amino acids. Germline V CDR1 and CDR2: DFQATT, SNEGSKA (reference sequence).

V usage is TRBV2 and J usage is TRBJ2-7, with D possibly matching TRBD2 (6 bases). The germline CDR1 and CDR2 sequences are SNHLY and FYNNEI. This CDR3 spans 11 amino acids. Between the trimmed V and J ends, which lost 9 bases and 3 bases, there was a span of 9 bases. DNA of the CDR3: TGTGCCAGATCCGGGAGCTACGAGCAGTACTTC. This gives the protein CARSGSYEQYF.

This clonotype was picked up a small number of times. The rearrangement joins TRBV24-1 to TRBJ2-2; D not certain. Germline CDR1 is KGHDR and CDR2 is SFDVKD. The V and J ends lost 4 bases and 4 bases respectively, with 3 bases between them. This CDR3 has 12 amino acids. CDR3 DNA sequence: TGTGCCACCAGTGAGGTCACCGGGGAGCTGTTTTTT. Translation: CATSEVTGELFF.

The CDR3 loop is CSATPGAGELFF. CDR3 nucleotides: TGCAGTGCCACCCCAGGGGCCGGGGAGCTGTTTTTT. The chain combines TRBV20-1 with TRBJ2-2; D is possibly TRBD1 (6 bases). Germline V gives CDR1 DFQATT, CDR2 SNEGSKA (reference sequence). This CDR3 contains 12 residues. V dropped 6 bases and J dropped 6 bases, with 11 bases sitting between them.

V usage is TRBV5-6 and J usage is TRBJ1-2; D remains unclear. With 0 bases removed from V and 2 bases from J, the gap between germline ends came to 11 bases. The CDR3 contains 15 residues. From germline, CDR1 is SGHDT and CDR2 YYEEEE. CDR3 loop: CASSLGSRINYGYTF. The CDR3 bases are TGTGCCAGCAGCTTGGGATCTCGGATAAACTATGGCTACACCTTC.

This clonotype was seen repeatedly, ten times or more. The chain uses TRBV12-3 or TRBV12-4 and TRBJ2-7; D possibly uses TRBD1 or TRBD2 (5 bases each). The V end was cut by 6 bases, the J end by 6 bases, with 15 bases between. This CDR3 contains 13 residues. In DNA form, the CDR3 reads TGTGCCAGCAGGGGTGTGGGGGTAGCCGAGCAGTACTTC. It codes for CASRGVGVAEQYF.

This clonotype was seen at least ten times. The chain employs TRBV20-1 and TRBJ1-5, with D uncertain. The CDR3 has 12 amino acids. Trimming shortened V by 6 bases and J by 0 bases, and 6 bases separated the two germline ends. Germline values: CDR1 DFQATT, CDR2 SNEGSKA (reference sequence). The CDR3 is CSAKYSNQPQHF. CDR3 bases: TGCAGTGCCAAATATAGCAATCAGCCCCAGCATTTT.

This clonotype has a handful of counts. The chain couples TRBV6-5 to TRBJ1-2; 8 bases align to TRBD1. The CDR3 loop spans 12 amino acids. Germline CDR1 reads MNHEY; CDR2 reads SVGAGI. The V and J ends lost 6 bases and 8 bases, in that order; junction bases with no gene match: 5. CDR3 bases: TGTGCCAGCAGGAAAACAGGGGGAGGCTACACCTTC. Protein: CASRKTGGGYTF.

This clonotype occurred a few times. The CDR3 DNA reads as TGTGCCAGCTCACCAGAACACCTCTCTGGGGCCAACGTCCTGACTTTC. Its protein is CASSPEHLSGANVLTF. V and J are TRBV18 and TRBJ2-6; unclear D gene. V was shortened by 2 bases and J by 0 bases, with 8 bases between the two germline ends. CDR3 size: 16 residues. Germline CDR1 is KGHSH and CDR2 is LQKENI.

The CDR3 DNA is TGTGCCAGCAGCCGAAAGCCCGGGTACACTTACAATGAGCAGTTCTTC. Translated: CASSRKPGYTYNEQFF. V and J are TRBV9 and TRBJ2-1, with D hard to call. This CDR3 contains 16 residues. With 4 bases removed from V and 4 bases from J, the gap between germline ends came to 18 bases. The V gene's germline CDR1 is SGDLS and CDR2 YYNGEE. The full variable domain, rest sourced from reference TRBV9 and TRBJ2-1, is DSGVTQTPKHLITATGQRVTLRCSPRSGDLSVYWYQQSLDQGLQFLIQYYNGEERAKGNILERFSAQQFPDLHSELNLSSLELGDSALYFCASSRKPGYTYNEQFFGPGTRLTVL.

This clonotype was seen ten or more times. The chain recombines TRBV20-1 with TRBJ2-1, with TRBD2 matching over 7 bases. V dropped 6 bases and J dropped 6; count of bases not matched to a gene: 8. Germline V CDR1 and CDR2: DFQATT, SNEGSKA (reference sequence). This CDR3 is 13 amino acids long. CDR3: CSAGGRDGNEQFF. The CDR3 DNA is TGCAGTGCCGGGGGGAGGGATGGCAATGAGCAGTTCTTC.

The rearrangement links TRBV30 to TRBJ2-7; D might be TRBD2 (6 bases). V gave up 0 bases and J gave up 3 bases, with 12 bases separating them. The CDR3 covers 14 residues. CDR1 and CDR2 from the germline V gene are GTSNPN and SVGIG (reference sequence). CDR3 residues: CAWSVMGLVYEQYF. CDR3 DNA sequence: TGTGCCTGGAGTGTAATGGGACTGGTCTACGAGCAGTACTTC.

This clonotype was seen a handful of times. The genes are TRBV7-8 and TRBJ1-1; D is unclear. Trimming took off 5 bases at V and 4 bases at J, with 14 bases between the two ends. Germline CDR1 reads SGHVS; CDR2 reads FQNEAQ. The CDR3 length is 14 residues. The CDR3 DNA sequence: TGTGCCAGCAGCCTGACATTATTAGGCACTGAAGCTTTCTTT. It translates to CASSLTLLGTEAFF.

The V gene is TRBV12-3 or TRBV12-4, the J gene TRBJ2-7; 9 bases are a match to TRBD2. The CDR3 covers 15 residues. The ends lost 6 bases at V and 7 bases at J; junction bases unmatched: 13. This chain's CDR3 is CASSPAAGGLREQYF. CDR3 bases: TGTGCCAGCAGCCCCGCGGCGGGAGGGTTGCGTGAGCAGTACTTC.

This clonotype was seen only a few times. The chain recombines TRBV12-3 or TRBV12-4 with TRBJ2-7, with D perhaps TRBD1 (5 bases). The CDR3 is 15 residues long. The V and J ends lost 1 base and 4 bases respectively, with 14 bases between them. The CDR3 reads CASSLGARVGYEQYF. CDR3 coding DNA: TGTGCCAGCAGTTTAGGAGCCAGGGTCGGATACGAGCAGTACTTC.

The chain uses TRBV30 and TRBJ1-1; 9 bases line up with TRBD1. CDR1 is GTSNPN, CDR2 SVGIG, per germline (reference sequence). Trimming at V came to 4 bases and at J to 4 bases, leaving 4 bases not matched to a gene. The CDR3 spans 13 residues. The CDR3 reads CAWTGQGGTEAFF. CDR3 nucleotides: TGTGCCTGGACGGGACAGGGAGGCACTGAAGCTTTCTTT.

At least ten counts were recorded for this clonotype. The genes are TRBV5-1 and TRBJ1-2; D ambiguous. This CDR3 has 15 amino acids. V lost 0 bases and J lost 4, with 13 bases in between. The germline V gene has CDR1 SGHRS and CDR2 YFSETQ. CDR3 loop: CASSLASLIVYGYTF. The CDR3 nucleotides are TGCGCCAGCAGCTTGGCGTCCCTGATCGTCTATGGCTACACCTTC.